This T cell receptor (beta chain) was found in a study of T cells in Graves' hyperthyroidism and ophthalmopathy. The wider study: Peripheral blood collection took place at initial diagnosis, before any treatment.

TCR beta CDR3 region amplification was performed from RNA transcripts. RT-PCR in the first round (using the HTBI primer set) targeted the TCR CDR3. TCRdb re-called the multiplex PCR reads with MiXCR, one entry per CDR3 protein. This repertoire shows about half a million distinct CDR3 sequences, about 16% found once; its top ten account for approximately 32%. Broader study findings: Most expanded thyroid clonotypes above 0.001 also appeared in blood.

This clonotype has just a few counts. Its antigen is unknown. Per germline, CDR1 SGHTA and CDR2 FQGNSA. V was clipped by 4 bases and J by 8 bases; unmatched bases: 7. The CDR3 is 14 amino acids. Disease lasting under 3 months, a NOSPECS grade of at least 4, and a Clinical Activity Score of at least 3 were features of the ophthalmopathy patients. Based on clinical symptoms, serum thyroxine and TRAb, thyroid ultrasound and orbital computed tomography, diagnoses were reached. Sequencing used blood. The sequence was collected from a young woman with Graves' ophthalmopathy. The chain uses TRBV7-2 and TRBJ1-2; 10 positions agree with TRBD1. CDR3 DNA: TGTGCCAGCAGCTCACCCGGGACAGGGGTGGGCTACACCTTC. Translating gives CASSSPGTGVGYTF.